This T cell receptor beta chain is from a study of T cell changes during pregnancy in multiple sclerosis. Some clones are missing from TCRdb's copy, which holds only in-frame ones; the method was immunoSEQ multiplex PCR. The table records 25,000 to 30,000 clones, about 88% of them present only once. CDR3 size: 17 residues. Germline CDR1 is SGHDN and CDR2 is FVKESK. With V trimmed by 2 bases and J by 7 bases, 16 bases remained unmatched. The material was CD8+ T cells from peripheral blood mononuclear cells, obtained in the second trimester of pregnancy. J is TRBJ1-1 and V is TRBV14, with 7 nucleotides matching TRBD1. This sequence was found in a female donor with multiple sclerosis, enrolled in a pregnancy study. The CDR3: CASSQNVGGGLGVEAFF. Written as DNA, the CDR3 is TGTGCCAGCAGCCAAAACGTAGGAGGGGGCTTGGGCGTTGAAGCTTTCTTT. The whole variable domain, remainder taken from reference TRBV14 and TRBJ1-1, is EAGVTQFPSHSVIEKGQTVTLRCDPISGHDNLYWYRRVMGKEIKFLLHFVKESKQDESGMPNNRFLAERTGGTYSTLKVQPAELEDSGVYFCASSQNVGGGLGVEAFFGQGTRLTVV.